A selection of T cell receptor beta chains follows, all from one sample in a study of CD8+ T cells in alopecia areata. Sequenced by immunoSEQ multiplex PCR; TCRdb stores in-frame clones only, minus some. The repertoire consists of about 160,000 clones, with about three fifths occurring once and the leading ten covering roughly 0.99%. The sample consisted of CD4+ T cells sorted from blood, taken at week 4, from a patient treated with tofacitinib. The receptors originated from a human donor with alopecia areata. CDR3s include the opening cysteine and the closing phenylalanine or tryptophan. The order of the fields is D gene, V gene, clone size, J gene, CDR3 DNA, CDR3 protein. D genes are given only for firm matches. For some rows the clone size is stated as once, few or many, or as a class when expanded; others skip it.

d_call: NA
v_call: TRBV7-6
clone_size: NA
j_call: TRBJ2-3
cdr3_nt: TGTGCCAGCAGCCCCGACAGGCTGACGCAGTATTTT
cdr3_aa: CASSPDRLTQYF

d_call: TRBD1
v_call: TRBV9
clone_size: NA
j_call: TRBJ1-2
cdr3_nt: TGTGCCAGCAGCGTAGTAGGGACAGGGACCTCTGGCTACACCTTC
cdr3_aa: CASSVVGTGTSGYTF

d_call: NA
v_call: TRBV5-4
clone_size: NA
j_call: TRBJ2-5
cdr3_nt: TGTGCCAGCAGCTTGGGGCCCGTCTGGAGGGACCAAGAGACCCAGTACTTC
cdr3_aa: CASSLGPVWRDQETQYF

d_call: NA
v_call: TRBV11-2
clone_size: NA
j_call: TRBJ2-1
cdr3_nt: TGTGCCAGCAGCAGTTCCTGGAATGAGCAGTTCTTC
cdr3_aa: CASSSSWNEQFF

d_call: NA
v_call: TRBV7-9
clone_size: few
j_call: TRBJ1-1
cdr3_nt: TGTGCCAGCAGCCAGGGGACGGTGAACACTGAAGCTTTCTTT
cdr3_aa: CASSQGTVNTEAFF

d_call: NA
v_call: TRBV7-9
clone_size: NA
j_call: TRBJ2-5
cdr3_nt: TGTGCCAGCACCATCTGGACGGGGACGTTGGAGACCCAGTACTTC
cdr3_aa: CASTIWTGTLETQYF

d_call: NA
v_call: TRBV15
clone_size: NA
j_call: TRBJ2-1
cdr3_nt: TGTGCCACCAACGCAGGGGAAAATGAGCAGTTCTTC
cdr3_aa: CATNAGENEQFF

d_call: NA
v_call: TRBV5-4
clone_size: NA
j_call: TRBJ1-4
cdr3_nt: TGTGCCAGCAGCTGGAAGGGATCAACTAATGAAAAACTGTTTTTT
cdr3_aa: CASSWKGSTNEKLFF

d_call: TRBD1
v_call: TRBV19
clone_size: NA
j_call: TRBJ1-5
cdr3_nt: TGTGCCAGTAGTAACTGGGGACAGGGGGCTGGACAGCCCCAGCATTTT
cdr3_aa: CASSNWGQGAGQPQHF

d_call: NA
v_call: TRBV30
clone_size: NA
j_call: TRBJ1-4
cdr3_nt: TGTGCCTCCACCGGGAGCGAAAAACTGTTTTTT
cdr3_aa: CASTGSEKLFF

d_call: TRBD1
v_call: TRBV30
clone_size: NA
j_call: TRBJ2-3
cdr3_nt: TGTGCCTGGAGTGGGGACAGTCTTCCCACAGATACGCAGTATTTT
cdr3_aa: CAWSGDSLPTDTQYF

d_call: NA
v_call: TRBV7-2
clone_size: NA
j_call: TRBJ2-5
cdr3_nt: TGTGCCAGCAGCAGACCCGCCGGGACCCAGTACTTC
cdr3_aa: CASSRPAGTQYF

d_call: NA
v_call: TRBV23-1
clone_size: NA
j_call: TRBJ1-4
cdr3_nt: TGCGCCAGCAGTCTGAGCAATGAAAAACTGTTTTTT
cdr3_aa: CASSLSNEKLFF

d_call: NA
v_call: TRBV5-1
clone_size: NA
j_call: TRBJ2-5
cdr3_nt: TGCGCCAGCAGCTCTCTTCCCCCTCAAGAGACCCAGTACTTC
cdr3_aa: CASSSLPPQETQYF

d_call: NA
v_call: TRBV29-1
clone_size: NA
j_call: TRBJ1-2
cdr3_nt: TGCAGCGTTGAAGACCCCGGGGGGGATCGGGGCTACACCTTC
cdr3_aa: CSVEDPGGDRGYTF

d_call: TRBD1
v_call: TRBV19
clone_size: NA
j_call: TRBJ2-6
cdr3_nt: TGTGCCAGTAGATTGCAGGGGGTCGACTCTGGGGCCAACGTCCTGACTTTC
cdr3_aa: CASRLQGVDSGANVLTF

d_call: NA
v_call: TRBV10-3
clone_size: NA
j_call: TRBJ2-7
cdr3_nt: TGTGCCATCAGTGAGCAAGTGGGGGCCTACGAGCAGTACTTC
cdr3_aa: CAISEQVGAYEQYF

d_call: NA
v_call: TRBV7-6
clone_size: NA
j_call: TRBJ1-5
cdr3_nt: TGTGCCAGCAGCTTGGGGTTCGGGGGTCAGCCCCAGCATTTT
cdr3_aa: CASSLGFGGQPQHF

d_call: TRBD1
v_call: TRBV10-3
clone_size: NA
j_call: TRBJ1-2
cdr3_nt: TGTGCCATCAGTGAACAGGGGGGCTATGGCTACACCTTC
cdr3_aa: CAISEQGGYGYTF

d_call: NA
v_call: TRBV25-1
clone_size: NA
j_call: TRBJ1-4
cdr3_nt: TGTGCCAGCAGTGAATGGGGGGGTAATGAAAAACTGTTTTTT
cdr3_aa: CASSEWGGNEKLFF

d_call: TRBD1
v_call: TRBV5-1
clone_size: NA
j_call: TRBJ2-7
cdr3_nt: TGCGCCAGCAGCTTGACGGGACAGGGATACGAGCAGTACTTC
cdr3_aa: CASSLTGQGYEQYF

d_call: NA
v_call: TRBV30
clone_size: NA
j_call: TRBJ1-5
cdr3_nt: TGTGCCTGGAGTGTAACCGGTCAGCCCCAGCATTTT
cdr3_aa: CAWSVTGQPQHF

d_call: NA
v_call: TRBV20-1
clone_size: once
j_call: TRBJ1-1
cdr3_nt: TGCAGTGCTAGAGATCGTAGCGCTTTCTTT
cdr3_aa: CSARDRSAFF

d_call: NA
v_call: TRBV5-1
clone_size: NA
j_call: TRBJ2-5
cdr3_nt: TGCGCCAGCAGCTTGGCCTTCCCCCAAGAGACCCAGTACTTC
cdr3_aa: CASSLAFPQETQYF

d_call: NA
v_call: TRBV27
clone_size: NA
j_call: TRBJ2-5
cdr3_nt: TGTGCCAGCAGTTTAGATAGCTTGGAGACCCAGTACTTC
cdr3_aa: CASSLDSLETQYF

d_call: TRBD1
v_call: TRBV6-5
clone_size: NA
j_call: TRBJ1-6
cdr3_nt: TGTGCCACCCTAACAGGGGACCTTCCTAATTCACCCCTCCACTTT
cdr3_aa: CATLTGDLPNSPLHF